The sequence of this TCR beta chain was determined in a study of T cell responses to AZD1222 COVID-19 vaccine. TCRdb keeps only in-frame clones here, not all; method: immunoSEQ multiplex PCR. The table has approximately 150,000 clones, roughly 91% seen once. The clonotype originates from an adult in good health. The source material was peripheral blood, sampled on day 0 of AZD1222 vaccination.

This CDR3 is CASRSRWGRGGYTF. Written as DNA, the CDR3 is TGTGCCAGCAGGTCGAGGTGGGGACGGGGTGGCTACACCTTC. The chain joins TRBV5-6 to TRBJ1-2; possibly TRBD1 for D (5 bases). V shed 5 bases and J shed 7 bases, with 18 bases lying between them. The CDR3 runs 14 residues. In germline, CDR1 is SGHDT, CDR2 YYEEEE.